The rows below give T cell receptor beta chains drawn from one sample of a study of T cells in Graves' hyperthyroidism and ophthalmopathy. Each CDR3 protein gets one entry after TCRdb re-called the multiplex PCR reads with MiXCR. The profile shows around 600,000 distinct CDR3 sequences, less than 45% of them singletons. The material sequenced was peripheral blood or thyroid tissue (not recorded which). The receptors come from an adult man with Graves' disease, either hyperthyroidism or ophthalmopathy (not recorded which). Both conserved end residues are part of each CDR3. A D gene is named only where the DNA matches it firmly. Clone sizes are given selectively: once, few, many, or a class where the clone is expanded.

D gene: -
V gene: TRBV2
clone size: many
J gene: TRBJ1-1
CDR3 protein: CASSEMVRTDTF
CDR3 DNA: TGTGCCAGCAGTGAAATGGTACGGACAGACACTTTT

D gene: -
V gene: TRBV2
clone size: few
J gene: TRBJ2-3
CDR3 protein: CASSEEAAKAADTQYF
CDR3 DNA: TGTGCCAGCAGTGAAGAGGCAGCGAAGGCGGCAGATACGCAGTATTTT

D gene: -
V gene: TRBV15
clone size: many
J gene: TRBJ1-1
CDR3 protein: CATSSIRYTEAFF
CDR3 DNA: TGTGCCACCAGCAGTATACGTTACACTGAAGCTTTCTTT

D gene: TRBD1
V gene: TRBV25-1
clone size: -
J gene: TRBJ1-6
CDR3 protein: CASSLRDRVGSPLHF
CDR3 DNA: TGTGCCAGCTCCCTCCGGGACAGGGTTGGCTCACCCCTCCACTTT

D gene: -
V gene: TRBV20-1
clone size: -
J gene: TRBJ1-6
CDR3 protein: CSARDIHGAGVNSPLHF
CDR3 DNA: TGCAGTGCTAGAGATATACATGGGGCAGGGGTGAATTCACCCCTCCACTTT

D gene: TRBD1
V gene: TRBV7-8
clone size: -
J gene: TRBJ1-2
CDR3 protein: CASSRRGRESNYGYTF
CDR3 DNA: TGTGCCAGCAGCCGCAGGGGGCGAGAATCTAACTATGGCTACACCTTC

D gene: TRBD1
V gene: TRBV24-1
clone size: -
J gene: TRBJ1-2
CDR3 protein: CATSAARDRDDGYTF
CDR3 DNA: TGTGCCACCAGCGCCGCCCGGGACAGGGATGATGGCTACACCTTC

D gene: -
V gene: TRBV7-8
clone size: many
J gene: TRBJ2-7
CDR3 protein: CASSQSTPYEQYF
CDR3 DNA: TGTGCCAGCAGCCAAAGTACGCCTTACGAGCAGTACTTC

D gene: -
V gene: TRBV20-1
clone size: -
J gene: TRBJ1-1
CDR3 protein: CSARGVGVFSEAFF
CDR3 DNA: TGCAGTGCTAGAGGTGTCGGGGTGTTTTCCGAAGCTTTCTTT

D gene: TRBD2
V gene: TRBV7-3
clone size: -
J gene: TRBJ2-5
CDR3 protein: CASSLTGLAGQETQYF
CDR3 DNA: TGTGCCAGCAGCTTAACGGGGCTAGCGGGCCAAGAGACCCAGTACTTC

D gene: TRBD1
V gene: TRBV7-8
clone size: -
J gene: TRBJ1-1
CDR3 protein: CASSFQYRGTGGRGTEAFF
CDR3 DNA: TGTGCCAGCAGCTTCCAGTACCGAGGGACAGGGGGCCGCGGCACTGAAGCTTTCTTT

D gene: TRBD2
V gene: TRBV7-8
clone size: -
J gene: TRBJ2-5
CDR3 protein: CASSTGTTSQETQYF
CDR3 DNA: TGTGCCAGTAGTACCGGGACTACCAGCCAAGAGACCCAGTACTTC

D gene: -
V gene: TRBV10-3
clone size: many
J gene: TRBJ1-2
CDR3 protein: CAISEAGEGYGYTF
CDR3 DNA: TGTGCCATCAGTGAGGCAGGGGAAGGCTATGGCTACACCTTC

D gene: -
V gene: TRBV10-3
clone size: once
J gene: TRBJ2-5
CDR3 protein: CAISYGETTQYF
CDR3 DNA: TGTGCCATCAGTTACGGTGAAACGACCCAGTACTTC

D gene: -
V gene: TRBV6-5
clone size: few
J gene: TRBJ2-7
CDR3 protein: CANPDFYEQYF
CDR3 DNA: TGTGCCAACCCGGACTTCTACGAGCAGTACTTC

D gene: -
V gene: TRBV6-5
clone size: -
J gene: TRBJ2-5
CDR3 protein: CASSYPGRRQETQYF
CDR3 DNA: TGTGCCAGCAGTTACCCGGGACGCCGCCAAGAGACCCAGTACTTC

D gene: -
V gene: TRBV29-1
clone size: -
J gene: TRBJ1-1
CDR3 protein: CSVVGGEDTEAFF
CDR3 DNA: TGCAGCGTTGTTGGGGGTGAAGACACTGAAGCTTTCTTT

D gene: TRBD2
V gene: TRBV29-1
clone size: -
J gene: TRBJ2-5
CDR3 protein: CSSSGGQETQYF
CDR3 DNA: TGCAGCTCTAGCGGGGGTCAAGAGACCCAGTACTTC

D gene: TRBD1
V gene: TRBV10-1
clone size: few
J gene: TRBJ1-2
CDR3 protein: CASSPRHEVQGALRYGYTF
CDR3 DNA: TGCGCCAGCAGTCCGAGACACGAAGTACAGGGGGCTCTTCGCTATGGCTACACCTTC

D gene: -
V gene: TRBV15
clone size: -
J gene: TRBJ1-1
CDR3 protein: CATSRVDLNTEAFF
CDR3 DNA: TGTGCCACCAGCAGAGTAGACTTGAACACTGAAGCTTTCTTT

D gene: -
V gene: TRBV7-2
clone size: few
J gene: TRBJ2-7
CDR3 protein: CASRPPTGAYEQYF
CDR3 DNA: TGCGCCAGCAGACCCCCGACAGGAGCCTACGAGCAGTACTTC

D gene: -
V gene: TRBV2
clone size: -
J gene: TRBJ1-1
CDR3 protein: CASNERGAGTEAFF
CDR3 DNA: TGTGCCAGCAATGAGAGGGGGGCTGGGACTGAAGCTTTCTTT

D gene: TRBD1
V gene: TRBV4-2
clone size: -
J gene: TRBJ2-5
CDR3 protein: CASSQASTGQGETQYF
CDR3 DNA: TGTGCCAGCAGCCAAGCTTCAACGGGACAGGGAGAGACCCAGTACTTC

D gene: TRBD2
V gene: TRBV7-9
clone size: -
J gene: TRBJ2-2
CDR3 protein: CASSFRDYPNTGELFF
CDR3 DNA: TGTGCCAGCAGCTTCCGGGACTACCCGAACACCGGGGAGCTGTTTTTT

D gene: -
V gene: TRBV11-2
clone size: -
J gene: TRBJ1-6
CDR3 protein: CASSLGLWSPLHF
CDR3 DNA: TGTGCCAGCAGCTTAGGACTATGGTCACCCCTCCACTTT

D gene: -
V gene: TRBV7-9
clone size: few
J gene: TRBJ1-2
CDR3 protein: CASSLPSLGVDYGYTF
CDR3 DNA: TGTGCCAGCAGCTTACCTTCCCTAGGGGTAGACTATGGCTACACCTTC

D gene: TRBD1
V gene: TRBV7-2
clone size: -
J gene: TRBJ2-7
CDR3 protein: CASSPYGTGAYEQYF
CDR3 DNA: TGTGCCAGCAGCCCTTATGGGACAGGGGCCTACGAGCAGTACTTC

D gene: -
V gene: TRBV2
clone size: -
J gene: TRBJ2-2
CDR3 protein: CASSENGAGELFF
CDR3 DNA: TGTGCCAGCAGTGAAAACGGGGCCGGGGAGCTGTTTTTT

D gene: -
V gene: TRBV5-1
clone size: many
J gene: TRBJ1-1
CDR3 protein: CASSPLTPNTEAFF
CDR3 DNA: TGCGCCAGCAGCCCCCTGACCCCAAACACTGAAGCTTTCTTT

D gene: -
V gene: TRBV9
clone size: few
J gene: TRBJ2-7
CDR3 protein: CASSPGETHYEQYF
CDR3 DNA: TGTGCCAGCAGCCCAGGAGAAACCCACTACGAGCAGTACTTC

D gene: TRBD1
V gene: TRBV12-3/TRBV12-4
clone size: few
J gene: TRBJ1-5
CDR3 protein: CASSSPDRESNQPQHF
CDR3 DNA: TGTGCCAGCAGTTCCCCGGACAGGGAAAGCAATCAGCCCCAGCATTTT

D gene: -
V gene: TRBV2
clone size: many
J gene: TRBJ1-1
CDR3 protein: CASKVNTEAFF
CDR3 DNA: TGTGCCAGCAAAGTGAACACTGAAGCTTTCTTT

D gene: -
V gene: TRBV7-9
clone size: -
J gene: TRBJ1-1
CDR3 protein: CASSYPGTANTEAFF
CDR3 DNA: TGTGCCAGCAGCTACCCCGGGACGGCGAACACTGAAGCTTTCTTT

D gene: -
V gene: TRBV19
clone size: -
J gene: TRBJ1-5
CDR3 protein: CASSLPNLGNQPQHF
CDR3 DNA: TGTGCCAGTAGTCTGCCAAACCTGGGCAATCAGCCCCAGCATTTT

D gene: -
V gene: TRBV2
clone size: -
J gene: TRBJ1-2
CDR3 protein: CASSYSPLAYGYTF
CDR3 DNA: TGTGCCAGCAGTTACTCGCCCCTGGCCTATGGCTACACCTTC

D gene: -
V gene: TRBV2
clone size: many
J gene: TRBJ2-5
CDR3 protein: CASSEEGETQYF
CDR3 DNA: TGTGCCAGCAGTGAGGAAGGAGAGACCCAGTACTTC

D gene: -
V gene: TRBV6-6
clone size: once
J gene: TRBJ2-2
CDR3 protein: CASSYTGQPNTGELFF
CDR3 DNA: TGTGCCAGCAGTTACACCGGACAGCCGAACACCGGGGAGCTGTTTTTT

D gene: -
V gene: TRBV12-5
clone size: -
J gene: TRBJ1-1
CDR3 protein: CASGLSGSTEAFF
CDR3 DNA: TGTGCTAGTGGTTTGTCGGGGAGCACTGAAGCTTTCTTT

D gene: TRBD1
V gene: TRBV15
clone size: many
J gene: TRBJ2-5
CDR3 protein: CATERGQGGVRETQYF
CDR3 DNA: TGTGCCACCGAGCGCGGACAGGGGGGCGTCCGGGAGACCCAGTACTTC

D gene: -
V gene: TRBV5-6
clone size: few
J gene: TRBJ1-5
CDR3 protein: CASSFSPDQPQHF
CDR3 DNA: TGTGCCAGCAGCTTCTCCCCTGATCAGCCCCAGCATTTT

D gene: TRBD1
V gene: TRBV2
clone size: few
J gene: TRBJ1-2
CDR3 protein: CASLRDRGPHYGYTF
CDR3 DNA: TGTGCCAGCCTCCGGGACAGGGGGCCGCACTATGGCTACACCTTC

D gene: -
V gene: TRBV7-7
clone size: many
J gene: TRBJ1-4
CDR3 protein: CASSPGQGGKLFF
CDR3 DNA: TGTGCTAGCAGCCCCGGTCAGGGAGGGAAACTGTTTTTT

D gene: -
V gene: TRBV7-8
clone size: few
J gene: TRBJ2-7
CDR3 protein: CASSYSYTEYTAYEQYF
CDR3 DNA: TGTGCCAGCAGCTACTCTTACACGGAGTATACGGCCTACGAGCAGTACTTC

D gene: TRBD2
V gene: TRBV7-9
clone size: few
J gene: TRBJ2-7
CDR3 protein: CASSLGLVVAEQYF
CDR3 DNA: TGTGCCAGCAGCTTGGGACTAGTCGTGGCCGAGCAGTACTTC

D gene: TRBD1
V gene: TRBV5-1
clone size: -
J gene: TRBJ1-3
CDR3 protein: CASRLDRGKGNTIYF
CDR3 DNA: TGCGCCAGCAGGCTGGACAGGGGAAAAGGAAACACCATATATTTT

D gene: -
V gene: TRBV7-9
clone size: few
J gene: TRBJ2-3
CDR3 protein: CASSSRDSTDTQYF
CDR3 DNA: TGTGCCAGCAGCTCTCGGGACAGCACAGATACGCAGTATTTT

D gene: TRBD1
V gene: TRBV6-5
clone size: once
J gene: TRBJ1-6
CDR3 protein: CASRGQGHSPLHF
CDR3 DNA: TGTGCCAGCAGGGGACAGGGTCATTCACCCCTCCACTTT

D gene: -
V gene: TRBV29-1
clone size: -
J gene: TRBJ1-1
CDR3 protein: CSVEEGRGEAFF
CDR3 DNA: TGCAGCGTTGAAGAGGGGCGGGGCGAAGCTTTCTTT

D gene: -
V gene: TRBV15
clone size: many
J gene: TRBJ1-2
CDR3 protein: CATSRGTAYGYTF
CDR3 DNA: TGTGCCACCAGCAGAGGGACGGCGTATGGCTACACCTTC

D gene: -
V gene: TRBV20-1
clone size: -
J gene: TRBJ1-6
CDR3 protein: CSAREPDSPLHF
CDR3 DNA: TGCAGTGCTAGGGAGCCGGATTCACCCCTCCACTTT